The 23 T cell receptor beta chains given below trace back to one sample, sequenced in a study of blood T cell repertoires in COVID-19. Method: immunoSEQ multiplex PCR; TCRdb's copy keeps in-frame clones and lacks some. The data hold 55,000 to 75,000 clones, with roughly 85% observed a single time. The sample taken for sequencing was peripheral blood. The source is a man in his 60s with acute or convalescent COVID-19.

This clone came up a few times. The V gene is TRBV4-2, the J gene TRBJ1-1; D is undetermined. The germline V and J ends were trimmed by 4 bases and 0 bases, with 6 bases remaining between them. This CDR3 is 13 amino acids long. Germline assignment: CDR1 LGHNA and CDR2 YNFKEQ. Here the CDR3 DNA reads TGTGCCAGCAGCCTGCACATGAACACTGAAGCTTTCTTT. Its translation is CASSLHMNTEAFF.

This chain uses TRBV6-2 or TRBV6-3 with TRBJ2-4, with TRBD2 matching over 11 bases. Germline assignment: CDR1 MNHEY and CDR2 SVGEGT. V was clipped by 2 bases and J by 0 bases; unmatched bases: 6. The CDR3 is 18 amino acids. CDR3 DNA sequence: TGTGCCAGCAGTTACACTACTAGCGGGAGCAGAGCCAAAAACATTCAGTACTTC. Protein sequence: CASSYTTSGSRAKNIQYF.

In its sample, this clone was seen a few times. The rearrangement uses TRBV28 and TRBJ1-1; D ambiguous. Germline assignment: CDR1 MDHEN and CDR2 SYDVKM. Trimming cost V 6 bases and J 1 base, with 6 bases left between them. This CDR3 is built from 12 residues. This CDR3 is CASRLTNTEAFF. The CDR3 region has the DNA TGTGCCAGCAGACTTACGAACACTGAAGCTTTCTTT.

V is TRBV6-2 or TRBV6-3 and J is TRBJ2-1, with D perhaps matching TRBD2 (6 bases). The CDR3 contains 13 residues. Germline V gives CDR1 MNHEY, CDR2 SVGEGT. Trimming took 6 bases from V and 4 from J, leaving 10 bases between them. Here the CDR3 DNA reads TGTGCCAGCAGCCCGGGACTTTACAATGAGCAGTTCTTC. Translated, it gives CASSPGLYNEQFF.

CDR3 DNA sequence: TGTGCCTGGAGGACCGGGACAGGGTTTTCCTACGAGCAGTACTTC. This encodes CAWRTGTGFSYEQYF. The chain recombines TRBV30 with TRBJ2-7, with 9 bases matching TRBD1. Per the germline V gene, CDR1 is GTSNPN and CDR2 is SVGIG (reference sequence). J was trimmed by 1 base and V by 3 bases; bases with no gene match: 7. The CDR3 sequence is 15 residues long. Filled out from reference TRBV30 and TRBJ2-7, the complete variable domain reads SQTIHQWPATLVQPVGSPLSLECTVEGTSNPNLYWYRQAAGRGLQLLFYSVGIGQISSEVPQNLSASRPQDRQFILSSKKLLLSDSGFYLCAWRTGTGFSYEQYFGPGTRLTVT.

The rearrangement links TRBV9 to TRBJ2-3, with TRBD2 matching over 11 bases. The CDR3 spans 16 residues. V lost 3 bases, J lost 1 base, and 4 bases stayed unmatched. Per the germline V gene, CDR1 is SGDLS and CDR2 is YYNGEE. The CDR3 region is CASSARGLAGTDTQYF. CDR3 nucleotides: TGTGCCAGCAGCGCGCGGGGACTAGCGGGCACAGATACGCAGTATTTT.

The rearrangement links TRBV28 to TRBJ2-1; 9 bases are shared with TRBD2. The V gene's germline CDR1 is MDHEN and CDR2 SYDVKM. V was pared by 3 bases and J by 5 bases, with 5 bases of the junction left unmatched. The CDR3 totals 15 residues. CDR3 sequence: CASSFQREVNNEQFF. In DNA form, the CDR3 reads TGTGCCAGCAGTTTCCAGCGGGAGGTCAACAATGAGCAGTTCTTC.

The chain joins TRBV2 to TRBJ1-4, with TRBD1 matching over 11 bases. Per the germline V gene, CDR1 is SNHLY and CDR2 is FYNNEI. The CDR3 totals 15 residues. Trimming at V came to 6 bases and at J to 7 bases, leaving 7 bases not matched to a gene. Written as DNA, the CDR3 is TGTGCCAGCAGCGGACAGGGGGCGGGTAGTGAAAAACTGTTTTTT. The encoded protein is CASSGQGAGSEKLFF.

The gene calls are TRBV6-5 and TRBJ2-2, with 10 bases aligning to TRBD2. CDR3 length: 15 amino acids. Germline lookup yields CDR1 MNHEY and CDR2 SVGAGI. The ends lost 5 bases at V and 2 bases at J; junction bases unmatched: 2. CDR3 protein: CASSLAGANTGELFF. In DNA form, the CDR3 reads TGTGCCAGCAGTCTAGCGGGAGCAAACACCGGGGAGCTGTTTTTT.

This clone has a single count. The chain recombines TRBV10-3 with TRBJ2-1; 7 nucleotides match TRBD2. The CDR3 length is 17 residues. Germline trimming cut 7 bases from V and 0 bases from J; bases unmatched to any gene: 12. Germline V gene data show CDR1 as ENHRY and CDR2 as SYGVKD. CDR3 in amino acids: CAIKSSDGGSSYNEQFF. The CDR3 DNA sequence: TGTGCCATCAAATCCTCCGACGGGGGGAGCTCCTACAATGAGCAGTTCTTC.

The sample holds a few counts of this clone. The genes are TRBV5-1 and TRBJ1-4; D is uncertain. The CDR3 length is 13 residues. CDR1 and CDR2 (germline): SGHRS, YFSETQ. V lost 1 base to trimming and J lost 8 bases, with 9 bases between them. In DNA, the CDR3 is TGCGCCAGCAGCTTGCAACTCGGGGAAAAACTGTTTTTT. Its translation: CASSLQLGEKLFF.

The rearrangement links TRBV27 to TRBJ1-6; 8 bases fit TRBD1. V lost 4 bases and J lost 7; bases outside the gene matches: 6. The CDR3 loop spans 15 amino acids. Per the germline V gene, CDR1 is MNHEY and CDR2 is SMNVEV (reference sequence). CDR3 sequence (DNA): TGTGCCAGCAGTTCCAGGGGGCGCAGGAATTCACCCCTCCACTTT. The encoded protein is CASSSRGRRNSPLHF.

The V gene is TRBV5-1, the J gene TRBJ1-1, with 7 bases that match TRBD1. V trimming: 5 bases; J trimming: 6 bases; junction bases outside the gene matches: 7. Looked up from germline, CDR1 is SGHRS and CDR2 is YFSETQ. The CDR3 spans 13 residues. The CDR3 sequence: CASRGGVTAEAFF. The CDR3 DNA follows: TGCGCCAGCAGAGGGGGCGTGACGGCTGAAGCTTTCTTT. Combining the CDR3 with reference TRBV5-1 and TRBJ1-1 gives the whole variable domain KAGVTQTPRYLIKTRGQQVTLSCSPISGHRSVSWYQQTPGQGLQFLFEYFSETQRNKGNFPGRFSGRQFSNSRSEMNVSTLELGDSALYLCASRGGVTAEAFFGQGTRLTVV.

The rearrangement joins TRBV15 to TRBJ2-2, with TRBD1 matching 7 bases. The CDR3 loop spans 14 amino acids. Trimming at V came to 9 bases and at J to 5 bases, leaving 9 bases not matched to a gene. CDR1 is LNHNV, CDR2 YYDKDF, per germline (reference sequence). The CDR3 region is CATQTGLGTGELFF. CDR3 coding DNA: TGTGCCACTCAGACAGGGTTGGGGACCGGGGAGCTGTTTTTT. Supplemented by reference TRBV15 and TRBJ2-2, the full variable domain reads DAMVIQNPRYQVTQFGKPVTLSCSQTLNHNVMYWYQQKSSQAPKLLFHYYDKDFNNEADTPDNFQSRRPNTSFCFLDIRSPGLGDTAMYLCATQTGLGTGELFFGEGSRLTVL.

Notes on this clone: The sample contains more than one DNA sequence encoding this CDR3. This chain joins TRBV6-5 and TRBJ1-1; 10 positions agree with TRBD1. Per the germline V gene, CDR1 is MNHEY and CDR2 is SVGAGI. Trimming took 6 bases from V and 0 from J; bases not matched to a gene: 4. This CDR3 is 15 amino acids long. CDR3 amino acids: CASSWTGGMNTEAFF. The CDR3, as DNA: TGTGCCAGCAGCTGGACAGGGGGTATGAACACTGAAGCTTTCTTT.

This clone was counted between two and nine times. The rearrangement uses TRBV5-1 and TRBJ2-5; 13 bases line up with TRBD2. V shed 5 bases, J shed 2 bases, and the junction held 3 bases outside the gene matches. The CDR3 is 15 amino acids. CDR1 is SGHRS and CDR2 is YFSETQ in the germline V gene. The CDR3 loop is CASREGLAGQETQYF. The CDR3 bases are TGCGCCAGCAGGGAGGGACTAGCGGGACAAGAGACCCAGTACTTC.

This clone was counted a single time. This chain uses TRBV28 with TRBJ1-6; no clear D gene. Trimming took off 7 bases at V and 0 bases at J, with 10 bases between the two ends. Germline CDR1 reads MDHEN; CDR2 reads SYDVKM. This CDR3 is 15 amino acids long. Here the CDR3 reads CASILFSSYNSPLHF. For the CDR3, the DNA is TGTGCCAGCATCCTTTTCAGCTCCTATAATTCACCCCTCCACTTT.

The CDR3 protein is CATSDLGGLAGGRDTQYF. The DNA for the CDR3 is TGTGCCACCAGTGATTTGGGCGGACTAGCGGGAGGAAGGGATACGCAGTATTTT. This chain uses TRBV24-1 with TRBJ2-3; 14 nucleotides line up with TRBD2. CDR1 and CDR2 from the germline V gene are KGHDR and SFDVKD. V dropped 0 bases and J dropped 6; count of bases not matched to a gene: 7. The CDR3 spans 18 residues.

The V call is TRBV5-1, the J call TRBJ2-3; D is possibly TRBD2 (6 bases). Germline V gene sequence: CDR1 SGHRS, CDR2 YFSETQ. The CDR3 covers 13 residues. V lost 5 bases and J lost 1, with 8 bases in between. CDR3: CASSGEGTDTQYF. CDR3 nucleotide sequence: TGCGCCAGCAGTGGGGAGGGCACAGATACGCAGTATTTT.

CDR3 bases: TGTGCCACCAGTGATGGGACAGGGGGAAATGAAAAACTGTTTTTT. Translated, it gives CATSDGTGGNEKLFF. The gene calls are TRBV24-1 and TRBJ1-4; 11 bases are a match to TRBD1. V trimming: 3 bases; J trimming: 5 bases; junction bases outside the gene matches: 1. The germline gives CDR1 KGHDR, CDR2 SFDVKD. The CDR3 extends over 15 amino acids.

The chain is built from TRBV28 and TRBJ1-5; D gene uncertain. Germline V gene data show CDR1 as MDHEN and CDR2 as SYDVKM. The V end was cut by 3 bases, the J end by 11 bases, with 14 bases between. There are 13 residues in the CDR3. The CDR3 DNA sequence: TGTGCCAGCAGTTTCCCTACCGGAGGAACCCAGCATTTT. Residues: CASSFPTGGTQHF.

The CDR3 reads CASSFGQGGTGELFF. In DNA, the CDR3 is TGTGCCAGCAGCTTCGGACAGGGCGGCACCGGGGAGCTGTTTTTT. The chain links TRBV5-4 to TRBJ2-2, with 8 bases lining up with TRBD1. Germline trimming cut 2 bases from V and 4 bases from J; bases unmatched to any gene: 4. Germline assignment: CDR1 SGHNT and CDR2 YYREEE (reference sequence). The CDR3 contains 15 residues.

The chain has TRBV4-2 and TRBJ1-2; D is ambiguous. Trimming removed 3 bases from V and 8 bases from J, with 22 bases in between. This CDR3 comprises 16 residues. Germline V CDR1 and CDR2: LGHNA, YNFKEQ. CDR3 nucleotides: TGTGCCAGCAGCCATTCCATTATGGGGAGGTTGGAAGGCTACACCTTC. It specifies CASSHSIMGRLEGYTF.